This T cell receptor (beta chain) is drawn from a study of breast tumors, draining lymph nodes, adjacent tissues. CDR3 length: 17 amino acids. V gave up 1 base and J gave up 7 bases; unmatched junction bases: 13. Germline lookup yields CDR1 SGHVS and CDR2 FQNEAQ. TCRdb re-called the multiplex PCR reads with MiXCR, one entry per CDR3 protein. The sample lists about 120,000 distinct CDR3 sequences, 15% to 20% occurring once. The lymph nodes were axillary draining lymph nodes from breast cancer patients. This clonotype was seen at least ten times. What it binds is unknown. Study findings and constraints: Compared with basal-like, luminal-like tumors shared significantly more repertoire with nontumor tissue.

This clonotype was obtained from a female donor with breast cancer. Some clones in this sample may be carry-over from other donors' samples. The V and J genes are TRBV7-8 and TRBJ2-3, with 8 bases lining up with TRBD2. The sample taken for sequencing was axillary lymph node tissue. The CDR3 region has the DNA TGTGCCAGCAGCTTAGGTGCCGGGACTAGTGGGACTTATACGCAGTATTTT. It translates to CASSLGAGTSGTYTQYF.